Each of the 32 T cell receptor beta chains below was sequenced from the same sample in a study of metastatic and nonmetastatic thyroid tumors. TCRdb recomputed clones from the PCR reads via MiXCR. The top ten clones hold roughly 19% of a sample with roughly 12,000 clones, about 30% of them seen once. Patients were all untreated before their thyroid surgery. Sequencing was performed on tumor tissue. The receptors come from a female donor with papillary thyroid cancer or a benign thyroid nodule (not recorded which). Some clones in this sample may be carry-over from other donors' samples.

This clone was picked up many times. The chain joins TRBV5-4 to TRBJ2-1; possibly TRBD2 for D (5 bases). Trimming removed 4 bases from V and 3 bases from J, with 11 bases in between. The CDR3 is 14 residues long. The germline CDR1 and CDR2 sequences are SGHNT and YYREEE (reference sequence). DNA of the CDR3: TGTGCCAGCAGCCGGGGTGTTGGCTACAATGAGCAGTTCTTC. Translation gives CASSRGVGYNEQFF.

This clone is medium-sized. The rearrangement links TRBV12-3 or TRBV12-4 to TRBJ2-7, with a possible D match to TRBD1 (5 bases). The CDR3 has 14 residues. V lost 3 bases, J lost 7 bases, and 16 bases lay in between. The CDR3 nucleotides are TGTGCCAGCAGTTTGCTAGGCAGTCCAGGGGAGCAGTACTTC. Translation gives CASSLLGSPGEQYF.

J is TRBJ2-7 and V is TRBV14; D gene ambiguous. Trimming removed 2 bases at V and 0 bases at J, with 8 bases between. Germline values: CDR1 SGHDN, CDR2 FVKESK. The CDR3 spans 14 residues. The CDR3 DNA reads TGTGCCAGCAGCCAACAGATGAGCTCCTACGAGCAGTACTTC. It codes for CASSQQMSSYEQYF.

This clone was observed at least ten times. The rearrangement uses TRBV11-3 and TRBJ2-1; possibly TRBD1 or TRBD2 for D (5 bases each). The germline V gene encodes CDR1 SGHNT and CDR2 YENEEA. The CDR3 spans 16 residues. V was trimmed by 1 base and J by 0 bases, leaving 10 bases between them. The CDR3 sequence is CASSLGSGSSYNEQFF. The CDR3 nucleotides are TGTGCCAGCAGCTTAGGGTCAGGGAGCTCCTACAATGAGCAGTTCTTC.

This clone appeared once. The V call is TRBV5-1, the J call TRBJ2-1, with TRBD1 matching over 7 bases. Germline V lookup: CDR1 SGHRS, CDR2 YFSETQ. The CDR3 spans 16 residues. V dropped 4 bases and J dropped 7; count of bases not matched to a gene: 14. CDR3 amino acids: CASSLGAGGNVNEQFF. CDR3 DNA sequence: TGCGCCAGCAGCCTGGGCGCAGGGGGAAATGTGAATGAGCAGTTCTTC.

This clone was seen a handful of times. The chain is built from TRBV6-2 or TRBV6-3 and TRBJ2-7; D unclear. There are 11 residues in the CDR3. Germline values: CDR1 MNHEY, CDR2 SVGEGT. V shed 11 bases and J shed 3 bases, with 11 bases lying between them. The CDR3 bases are TGTGCCGCAGGCTGGAACTACGAGCAGTACTTC. Its protein product is CAAGWNYEQYF.

Sample share makes this clone large. This chain connects TRBV7-2 to TRBJ2-2, with 14 positions matching TRBD2. This CDR3 is 18 amino acids long. The germline gives CDR1 SGHTA, CDR2 FQGNSA. With 4 bases clipped from V and 7 bases from J, the junction kept 11 bases outside the gene matches. The CDR3, as DNA: TGTGCCAGCAGCTGGAATTCCGGGACTAGCGGGGGTGGCGGGGAGCTGTTTTTT. Protein product: CASSWNSGTSGGGGELFF.

This clone was counted many times. V is TRBV18 and J is TRBJ2-1; either TRBD1 or TRBD2 may supply D (5 bases each). V lost 0 bases, J lost 8 bases, and 17 bases lay in between. The CDR3 length is 16 residues. In germline, CDR1 is KGHSH, CDR2 LQKENI. The CDR3 region is CASSPPGAPTPDEQFF. CDR3 bases: TGTGCCAGCTCACCACCCGGGGCTCCAACGCCCGATGAGCAGTTCTTC.

This clone was counted ten times or more. This rearrangement joins TRBV6-4 to TRBJ2-3; no clear D gene. Deletions cut 4 bases from V and 1 base from J, with 9 bases between. The CDR3 runs 14 residues. In germline, CDR1 is MRHNA, CDR2 SNTAGT. This CDR3 reads CASSANLGTDTQYF. The CDR3 DNA reads as TGTGCCAGCAGTGCAAACTTGGGCACAGATACGCAGTATTTT.

This clone was found many times. The J gene is TRBJ2-5, the V gene TRBV11-2, with a possible D match to TRBD1 (6 bases). Trimming removed 0 bases from V and 5 bases from J, with 13 bases in between. The length of the CDR3 is 15 residues. Germline V lookup: CDR1 SGHAT, CDR2 FQNNGV. The CDR3 loop reads CASSLEYGQWETQYF. CDR3 coding DNA: TGTGCCAGCAGCTTAGAGTACGGACAGTGGGAGACCCAGTACTTC.

The sample holds a few counts of this clone. In nucleotides, the CDR3 is TGTGCCAGCAGAAGAGAAACAGGGGTCGATGAGCAGTTCTTC. Residues: CASRRETGVDEQFF. This sequence joins TRBV12-3 or TRBV12-4 and TRBJ2-1; 7 bases agree with TRBD1. The CDR3 spans 14 residues. J was trimmed by 8 bases and V by 6 bases; bases with no gene match: 10.

The chain employs TRBV27 and TRBJ1-1; 9 bases agree with TRBD1. The CDR3 contains 17 residues. Germline values: CDR1 MNHEY, CDR2 SMNVEV (reference sequence). Trimming took 2 bases from V and 5 from J; bases not matched to a gene: 12. The CDR3 DNA sequence: TGTGCCAGCAGTTTACGATTGGCCGACAGGGGGGTTACTGAAGCTTTCTTT. Translated: CASSLRLADRGVTEAFF.

The V gene is TRBV18, the J gene TRBJ2-3; D is ambiguous. Germline V lookup: CDR1 KGHSH, CDR2 LQKENI. V shed 3 bases and J shed 2 bases, with 3 bases lying between them. The CDR3 totals 12 residues. This CDR3 reads CASSPYTDTQYF. In nucleotides, the CDR3 is TGTGCCAGCTCACCGTACACAGATACGCAGTATTTT.

This clone appeared a few times. V and J are TRBV6-1 and TRBJ1-5; no definite D call. V shed 3 bases and J shed 1 base, with 7 bases lying between them. This CDR3 comprises 14 residues. Germline assignment: CDR1 MNHNS and CDR2 SASEGT. The CDR3 DNA reads as TGTGCCAGCAGTGAGTCGGGGAGCAATCAGCCCCAGCATTTT. Its translation: CASSESGSNQPQHF.

By frequency in the sample, this clone is medium-sized. The V gene is TRBV5-5, the J gene TRBJ1-1; D perhaps matches TRBD1 (5 bases). Germline V gives CDR1 SGHKS, CDR2 YYEKEE (reference sequence). The CDR3 has 13 amino acids. V was pared by 3 bases and J by 5 bases, with 11 bases between. This chain's CDR3 is CASSWGGRTEAFF. DNA of the CDR3: TGTGCCAGCAGCTGGGGGGGAAGGACTGAAGCTTTCTTT.

The chain links TRBV6-5 to TRBJ2-7, with 9 bases aligning to TRBD2. With 0 bases clipped from V and 5 bases from J, the junction kept 5 bases outside the gene matches. CDR1 is MNHEY and CDR2 is SVGAGI in the germline V gene. This CDR3 has 15 residues. CDR3: CASSYSIAGVNEQYF. The CDR3 bases are TGTGCCAGCAGTTACTCGATAGCGGGAGTCAACGAGCAGTACTTC.

This clone was counted many times. This chain uses TRBV27 with TRBJ2-7; TRBD2 matches at 11 bases. V trimming: 5 bases; J trimming: 4 bases; junction bases outside the gene matches: 16. The CDR3 sequence is 18 residues long. The germline CDR1 and CDR2 sequences are MNHEY and SMNVEV (reference sequence). This chain's CDR3 is CASSQAEGTSGAPYEQYF. In DNA, the CDR3 is TGTGCCAGCAGTCAGGCCGAGGGGACTAGCGGAGCCCCTTACGAGCAGTACTTC.

This clone turned up a few times. The rearrangement joins TRBV10-3 to TRBJ2-7; 9 bases align to TRBD2. Germline V gene sequence: CDR1 ENHRY, CDR2 SYGVKD. Trimming removed 7 bases from V and 6 bases from J; junction bases left unmatched: 7. The CDR3 has 13 residues. The CDR3 sequence: CAINLAGSGEQYF. CDR3 DNA sequence: TGTGCCATCAACCTAGCGGGATCTGGCGAGCAGTACTTC.

This clone appeared many times. This chain links TRBV12-3 or TRBV12-4 with TRBJ2-1; the match to TRBD2 covers 14 bases. J gave up 15 bases and V 3 bases, and 7 bases lay outside the gene matches. This CDR3 region has 14 residues. CDR3 protein: CASSFGLAGGPWFF. CDR3 in DNA: TGTGCCAGCAGTTTCGGACTAGCGGGAGGCCCTTGGTTCTTC.

The chain links TRBV6-2 or TRBV6-3 to TRBJ2-5; the match to TRBD2 covers 8 bases. The CDR3 length is 15 residues. Germline CDR1 MNHEY, CDR2 SVGEGT. The V segment lost 5 bases and the J segment 5 bases; nucleotides outside the gene matches: 10. The CDR3: CASSTPAGVGETQYF. As DNA, the CDR3 is TGTGCCAGCAGTACACCAGCGGGAGTCGGTGAGACCCAGTACTTC.

The chain combines TRBV27 with TRBJ2-1, with 14 positions matching TRBD2. Germline V lookup: CDR1 MNHEY, CDR2 SMNVEV (reference sequence). There are 16 residues in the CDR3. Trimming removed 7 bases from V and 6 bases from J; junction bases left unmatched: 8. CDR3 DNA: TGTGCCAGCAATACCCTGGGACTAGCGGGAGTCAATGAGCAGTTCTTC. Encoded protein: CASNTLGLAGVNEQFF.

The chain has TRBV20-1 and TRBJ1-6; D not certain. Per the germline V gene, CDR1 is DFQATT and CDR2 is SNEGSKA (reference sequence). V lost 7 bases and J lost 4, with 14 bases in between. This CDR3 has 14 residues. This CDR3 is CSVPLADYNSPLHF. CDR3 sequence (DNA): TGCAGTGTACCCTTAGCAGATTATAATTCACCCCTCCACTTT.

In this sample, this clone turned up many times. J is TRBJ2-7 and V is TRBV2; 9 nucleotides align to TRBD2. CDR1 is SNHLY and CDR2 is FYNNEI in the germline V gene. There are 15 residues in the CDR3. Unmatched junction bases numbered 9, after V lost 4 bases and J lost 5 bases. The CDR3 sequence is CASSGAGLAPHEQYV. The CDR3 DNA reads TGTGCCAGCAGTGGAGCCGGACTAGCGCCTCACGAGCAGTACGTC.

V and J are TRBV27 and TRBJ2-1; D is perhaps TRBD1 or TRBD2 (5 bases each). CDR1 and CDR2 from the germline V gene are MNHEY and SMNVEV (reference sequence). Trimming took off 5 bases at V and 0 bases at J, with 17 bases between the two ends. This CDR3 is built from 17 residues. CDR3 amino acids: CASSGGWGKSSYNEQFF. CDR3 in DNA: TGTGCCAGCAGTGGGGGTTGGGGGAAAAGCTCCTACAATGAGCAGTTCTTC.

The chain joins TRBV4-3 to TRBJ1-3; D unresolved. This CDR3 spans 13 amino acids. The V end lost 0 bases, the J end lost 5 bases, and 5 bases lay between the germline ends. Germline V lookup: CDR1 LGHNA, CDR2 YSLEER. This CDR3 reads CASSQDLRNTIYF. CDR3 coding DNA: TGCGCCAGCAGCCAAGATTTAAGAAACACCATATATTTT.

This clone was seen only a few times. V and J are TRBV6-2 or TRBV6-3 and TRBJ2-1; D remains ambiguous. Germline V gene data show CDR1 as MNHEY and CDR2 as SVGEGT. The CDR3 covers 14 residues. With 0 bases removed from V and 4 bases from J, the gap between germline ends came to 7 bases. In nucleotides, the CDR3 is TGTGCCAGCAGTTACTCGAGTCAGTACAATGAGCAGTTCTTC. Encoded protein: CASSYSSQYNEQFF.

By frequency in the sample, this clone is medium-sized. This chain connects TRBV20-1 to TRBJ2-2, with D hard to call. Trimming stripped 0 bases from V and 3 bases from J, with 8 bases between. CDR3 size: 14 residues. CDR1 DFQATT and CDR2 SNEGSKA come from the germline V gene (reference sequence). The CDR3 region has the DNA TGCAGTGCTAGAGATAGAAAGGACACCGGGGAGCTGTTTTTT. This codes for CSARDRKDTGELFF.

The chain joins TRBV6-1 to TRBJ2-7; D is ambiguous. The CDR3 runs to 12 residues. The V gene lost 8 bases and the J gene lost 2 bases, with 10 bases spanning the gap. The V gene's germline CDR1 is MNHNS and CDR2 SASEGT. CDR3 sequence (DNA): TGTGCCAGCCGAGCCCTACCCTACGAGCAGTACTTC. Translating it yields CASRALPYEQYF.

V usage is TRBV7-8 and J usage is TRBJ1-4, with D possibly matching TRBD1 (5 bases). Germline V lookup: CDR1 SGHVS, CDR2 FQNEAQ. The CDR3 runs to 19 residues. V was cut by 3 bases and J by 5 bases, with 25 bases left in between. The CDR3 spells CASSFSGTVWGGSNEKLFF. The CDR3 DNA sequence: TGTGCCAGCAGCTTCTCTGGGACCGTGTGGGGGGGATCGAATGAAAAACTGTTTTTT.

This clone occurred many times. The rearrangement links TRBV30 to TRBJ1-2; TRBD1 might be the D (5 bases). This CDR3 contains 13 residues. Germline lookup yields CDR1 GTSNPN and CDR2 SVGIG (reference sequence). V dropped 2 bases and J dropped 7 bases, with 14 bases sitting between them. CDR3 nucleotides: TGTGCCTGGAGTTCGGGACCGCCCGGTGGCTACACCTTC. It translates to CAWSSGPPGGYTF.

The rearrangement uses TRBV11-2 and TRBJ2-7, with D maybe TRBD1 (6 bases). Germline loops: CDR1 SGHAT, CDR2 FQNNGV. CDR3 length: 14 residues. V was trimmed by 4 bases and J by 9 bases, leaving 19 bases between them. This chain's CDR3 is CASSSLQGGMGQYF. CDR3 sequence (DNA): TGTGCCAGCAGCTCGTTACAAGGGGGAATGGGGCAGTACTTC.

The chain uses TRBV6-1 and TRBJ1-6; a possible D gene is TRBD1 (6 bases). The CDR3 length is 17 residues. The V gene's germline CDR1 is MNHNS and CDR2 SASEGT. V lost 2 bases and J 0 bases, leaving 11 bases between the germline ends. CDR3 amino acids: CASSETGWRSYNSPLHF. The DNA of the CDR3 is TGTGCCAGCAGTGAAACAGGGTGGCGCTCCTATAATTCACCCCTCCACTTT.